The clone carrying this T cell receptor (beta chain) showed up just once. From germline, CDR1 is GTSNPN and CDR2 SVGIG (reference sequence). The length of the CDR3 is 18 residues. With 0 bases clipped from V and 1 base from J, the junction kept 9 bases outside the gene matches. Across over 20 US areas, participants ranged in age from about 18 to 100 years. Clinical history as reported by participants underpinned cohort assignment. The sample originates from a study of blood T cell repertoires in COVID-19. At the level of the study: Material from acute and convalescent COVID-19 was sourced from the United States, Italy and Spain.

Per the original methods: The assay estimated nucleated cells by amplifying reference gene primers. Only in-frame clones appear in the TCRdb table, and some are missing; sequencing was by immunoSEQ multiplex PCR. V and J calls and clone size are those listed in that table; D and trimming were worked out from the DNA. This sample has around 310,000 clones; under 90% occur once, and the top ten carry about 8.4%. The receptor comes from a woman in her twenties or thirties who had recovered from COVID-19. The specimen sequenced was PBMCs or T cells enriched from blood (not recorded which). This chain uses TRBV30 with TRBJ2-1; 10 bases map to TRBD2. The CDR3 region is CAWSVHPSGSVSYNEQFF. DNA for the CDR3: TGTGCCTGGAGTGTACATCCTAGCGGGAGTGTTTCCTACAATGAGCAGTTCTTC.